These 14 T cell receptor beta chains originate from one sample sequenced in a study of shared clonotypes between healthy human individuals. Here immunoSEQ multiplex PCR was the method, and the copy in TCRdb shows in-frame clones only, minus some. Of approximately 1.5 million clones listed, approximately 98% are singletons. The sample consisted of naive CD4+ T cells sorted from blood. The subset: CD45RA+ positively selected. The receptor set was obtained from a man aged 25 to 40 in good health.

The chain has TRBV2 and TRBJ2-1, with 9 bases that match TRBD1. The CDR3 consists of 18 residues. In germline, CDR1 is SNHLY, CDR2 FYNNEI. With V trimmed by 6 bases and J by 0 bases, 12 bases remained unmatched. In DNA form, the CDR3 reads TGTGCCAGCAGCCCCGGGACAGGGCGAGAGTACTCCTACAATGAGCAGTTCTTC. Translated, it gives CASSPGTGREYSYNEQFF.

The chain is built from TRBV9 and TRBJ1-2, with D possibly being TRBD1 (5 bases). Between the trimmed V and J ends, which lost 0 bases and 6 bases, there was a span of 15 bases. Germline V CDR1 and CDR2: SGDLS, YYNGEE. This CDR3 has 15 amino acids. The CDR3, as DNA: TGTGCCAGCAGCGTAGACCGGGACCTCAAAAATGGCTACACCTTC. Amino acid sequence: CASSVDRDLKNGYTF.

This rearrangement joins TRBV10-2 to TRBJ2-1, with D hard to call. V lost 0 bases and J 8 bases, leaving 14 bases between the germline ends. The germline V gene encodes CDR1 WSHSY and CDR2 SAAADI. The CDR3 contains 15 residues. Here the CDR3 DNA reads TGCGCCAGCAGTGAGTCGACTCGTAGCAGCGATGAGCAGTTCTTC. Translating gives CASSESTRSSDEQFF.

The gene calls are TRBV28 and TRBJ1-1, with unresolved D. Trimming stripped 6 bases from V and 5 bases from J, with 13 bases between. This CDR3 region has 13 residues. Germline values: CDR1 MDHEN, CDR2 SYDVKM. For the CDR3, the DNA is TGTGCCAGCAGACCCGACGGGGTAACTGAAGCTTTCTTT. Its translation is CASRPDGVTEAFF.

Only one count was recorded for this clone. The chain recombines TRBV2 with TRBJ2-3; TRBD2 is a possible D gene (6 bases). CDR3 length: 14 amino acids. V lost 4 bases and J lost 8, with 16 bases in between. CDR1 is SNHLY, CDR2 FYNNEI, per germline. The CDR3 DNA reads TGTGCCAGCAGTGGTTCCGGGAGAGGAGGTACGCAGTATTTT. Its protein product is CASSGSGRGGTQYF.

V is TRBV30 and J is TRBJ1-4, with a possible D match to TRBD1 (6 bases). Trimming pared 2 bases from V and 5 bases from J, leaving 15 bases between. The CDR3 loop spans 15 amino acids. Per the germline V gene, CDR1 is GTSNPN and CDR2 is SVGIG (reference sequence). The chain's CDR3 is CAWSPQGVTNEKLFF. The DNA for the CDR3 is TGTGCCTGGAGTCCACAGGGCGTGACAAATGAAAAACTGTTTTTT.

This chain uses TRBV11-3 with TRBJ2-7; D is unresolved. Germline CDR1 reads SGHNT; CDR2 reads YENEEA. The length of the CDR3 is 14 residues. V gave up 0 bases and J gave up 5 bases, with 11 bases separating them. The CDR3 DNA reads as TGTGCCAGCAGCTTAGATTCGACCCGGGACGAGCAGTACTTC. Amino acids: CASSLDSTRDEQYF.

The chain is built from TRBV11-2 and TRBJ1-4; maybe TRBD1 (5 bases). V lost 1 base to trimming and J lost 8 bases, with 17 bases between them. The germline CDR1 and CDR2 sequences are SGHAT and FQNNGV. CDR3 length equals 16 residues. CDR3 residues: CASSLVVGVAREKLFF. CDR3 in DNA: TGTGCCAGCAGCTTAGTTGTGGGGGTGGCCAGGGAAAAACTGTTTTTT.

The rearrangement links TRBV7-9 to TRBJ1-2; TRBD1 matches 9 bases. CDR1 is SEHNR and CDR2 is FQNEAQ in the germline V gene (reference sequence). CDR3 length: 15 amino acids. V lost 3 bases to trimming and J lost 6 bases; unmatched junction nucleotides: 8. CDR3 DNA: TGTGCCAGCAGCTTGGGGACAGGGAGAAGTGATGGCTACACCTTC. Its protein product is CASSLGTGRSDGYTF.

J is TRBJ2-3 and V is TRBV4-1; D gene ambiguous. This CDR3 contains 13 residues. Trimming stripped 4 bases from V and 3 bases from J, with 8 bases between. Germline V lookup: CDR1 MGHRA, CDR2 YSYEKL. This CDR3 reads CASSPPWTDTQYF. In DNA form, the CDR3 reads TGCGCCAGCAGCCCCCCATGGACAGATACGCAGTATTTT.

V usage is TRBV5-5 and J usage is TRBJ1-5, with D uncertain. V was pared by 4 bases and J by 7 bases, with 15 bases between. The CDR3 sequence is 14 residues long. Germline V gives CDR1 SGHKS, CDR2 YYEKEE (reference sequence). For the CDR3, the DNA is TGTGCCAGCAGCCTTGGACGGCTCAGACAGCCCCAGCATTTT. Amino acids: CASSLGRLRQPQHF.

Notes on this clone: The sample has other DNA sequences that encode this CDR3 too. The J gene is TRBJ1-4, the V gene TRBV2; D unresolved. This CDR3 contains 11 residues. V lost 6 bases to trimming and J lost 5 bases, with 4 bases between them. CDR1 SNHLY and CDR2 FYNNEI come from the germline V gene. CDR3 nucleotides: TGTGCCAGCAGCGAAAATGAAAAACTGTTTTTT. Its translation is CASSENEKLFF.

The CDR3 sequence is CASSYRSSRLNEQFF. The CDR3 DNA reads TGTGCCAGCAGTTACAGGTCTAGCAGACTCAATGAGCAGTTCTTC. The V and J genes are TRBV6-6 and TRBJ2-1; D perhaps matches TRBD2 (5 bases). The length of the CDR3 is 15 residues. Germline loops: CDR1 MNHNY, CDR2 SVGAGI (reference sequence). V was pared by 2 bases and J by 6 bases, with 14 bases between.

V and J are TRBV14 and TRBJ1-1; tentatively, D is TRBD1 (6 bases). The V end lost 3 bases, the J end lost 0 bases, and 14 bases lay between the germline ends. The CDR3 runs 16 residues. Germline assignment: CDR1 SGHDN and CDR2 FVKESK. This CDR3 is CASSQRGGRMNTEAFF. The CDR3 nucleotides are TGTGCCAGCAGCCAGCGCGGGGGGCGTATGAACACTGAAGCTTTCTTT. The full variable domain, with the rest looked up from reference TRBV14 and TRBJ1-1, is EAGVTQFPSHSVIEKGQTVTLRCDPISGHDNLYWYRRVMGKEIKFLLHFVKESKQDESGMPNNRFLAERTGGTYSTLKVQPAELEDSGVYFCASSQRGGRMNTEAFFGQGTRLTVV.